The clone carrying this T cell receptor (beta chain) was detected a few times. The antigen remains unidentified. The sample comes from a study of response to subunit inactivated influenza vaccine. In TCRdb, the RT-PCR reads were re-called with MiXCR into one record per CDR3 protein. Of 450,000 to 700,000 distinct CDR3 sequences listed, 11% to 15% were seen once; the top ten hold more than 9.5%. The CDR3 is 15 residues long. Germline-derived CDR1 and CDR2 are SGDLS and YYNGEE. V dropped 0 bases and J dropped 6; count of bases not matched to a gene: 7. Broader study findings: The authors suggested that every seasonal influenza vaccination recruits few new T cells.

This specimen consisted of PBMCs from blood, obtained 12 days after vaccination. The rearrangement joins TRBV9 to TRBJ2-7, with 9 nucleotides matching TRBD1. This TCR was recovered from a man between 50 and 59 years old who received an inactivated influenza vaccine. CDR3 in amino acids: CASSVGPGQGREQYF. In nucleotides, the CDR3 is TGTGCCAGCAGCGTAGGGCCTGGACAGGGGCGCGAGCAGTACTTC.